The 10 T cell receptor beta chains presented below share a single source sample, sequenced in a study of cytomegalovirus exposure and HLA in healthy donors. Vbeta (60) and Jbeta (13) primers were used in the PCR. Here immunoSEQ multiplex PCR was the method, and the copy in TCRdb shows in-frame clones only, minus some. The repertoire includes under 200,000 clones, 80% to 85% of them detected once, and around 2% sits in the top ten. Sequencing used PBMCs. These receptors all come from a man between 18 and 29 years old in good health and CMV-seronegative.

V is TRBV29-1 and J is TRBJ2-7, with D possibly matching TRBD2 (5 bases). Germline values: CDR1 SQVTM, CDR2 ANQGSEA. This CDR3 has 13 amino acids. V was pared by 4 bases and J by 2 bases, with 12 bases between. The CDR3 coding sequence is TGCAGCGTTGCGGGTGGAGGAGCCTACGAGCAGTACTTC. Translated, it gives CSVAGGGAYEQYF.

The CDR3: CASQPSAGEYQETQYF. CDR3 DNA sequence: TGTGCCAGCCAGCCAAGTGCGGGGGAGTACCAAGAGACCCAGTACTTC. V gene TRBV5-4 combines with J gene TRBJ2-5; 7 nucleotides align to TRBD2. This CDR3 comprises 16 residues. CDR1 is SGHNT and CDR2 is YYREEE in the germline V gene (reference sequence). V was clipped by 7 bases and J by 0 bases; unmatched bases: 12.

Only a few counts were recorded for this clone. The V and J genes are TRBV5-1 and TRBJ2-1; 11 bases line up with TRBD2. J was trimmed by 4 bases and V by 5 bases; bases with no gene match: 5. The germline CDR1 and CDR2 sequences are SGHRS and YFSETQ. CDR3 length: 15 residues. CDR3 sequence: CASSYSGGGYNEQFF. Written as DNA, the CDR3 is TGCGCCAGCAGTTATAGCGGGGGGGGATACAATGAGCAGTTCTTC.

The chain joins TRBV5-1 to TRBJ1-2, with a tentative D call TRBD1 (6 bases). Germline CDR1 reads SGHRS; CDR2 reads YFSETQ. V was shortened by 5 bases and J by 8 bases, with 13 bases between the two germline ends. The CDR3 is 12 residues long. The CDR3 coding sequence is TGCGCCAGCAGTTCCTCCGGGACAGGCTACACCTTC. Its translation: CASSSSGTGYTF.

The genes are TRBV7-8 and TRBJ1-5, with D unclear. CDR1 and CDR2 from the germline V gene are SGHVS and FQNEAQ. Trimming took 0 bases from V and 2 from J, leaving 14 bases between them. The CDR3 sequence is 17 residues long. CDR3 loop: CASSLASLDLGNQPQHF. In DNA form, the CDR3 reads TGTGCCAGCAGCTTAGCGTCACTGGACTTGGGCAATCAGCCCCAGCATTTT.

V and J are TRBV5-1 and TRBJ2-7, with 8 nucleotides matching TRBD1. This CDR3 spans 12 amino acids. V lost 3 bases and J lost 4; bases outside the gene matches: 0. CDR1 is SGHRS and CDR2 is YFSETQ in the germline V gene. CDR3 coding DNA: TGCGCCAGCAGCTGGACAGGGTACGAGCAGTACTTC. Protein: CASSWTGYEQYF.

The chain carries TRBV29-1 and TRBJ2-7; 8 nucleotides match TRBD1. The CDR3 consists of 12 residues. V was clipped by 8 bases and J by 5 bases; unmatched bases: 8. Per germline, CDR1 SQVTM and CDR2 ANQGSEA. CDR3 amino acids: CSIWTGKDEQYF. The DNA of the CDR3 is TGCAGCATTTGGACAGGGAAGGACGAGCAGTACTTC.

This clone appeared a few times. This chain's CDR3 is CASGLAVSSGGKTQYF. The CDR3 DNA reads as TGTGCCAGCGGCCTAGCGGTTTCGTCGGGTGGGAAGACCCAGTACTTC. The chain links TRBV2 to TRBJ2-5; 7 nucleotides match TRBD2. V shed 8 bases and J 6 bases; nucleotides not matched to a gene: 18. The CDR3 extends over 16 amino acids. CDR1 is SNHLY, CDR2 FYNNEI, per germline.

The V call is TRBV11-2, the J call TRBJ2-7; D might be TRBD1 (6 bases). This CDR3 is 14 amino acids long. Germline lookup yields CDR1 SGHAT and CDR2 FQNNGV. With 5 bases removed from V and 3 bases from J, the gap between germline ends came to 14 bases. The CDR3 loop is CASSPSGTSYEQYF. CDR3 nucleotides: TGTGCCAGCAGCCCATCCGGGACAAGCTACGAGCAGTACTTC.

The V and J genes are TRBV4-1 and TRBJ2-5; D call uncertain. V gave up 2 bases and J gave up 9 bases, with 13 bases separating them. Germline assignment: CDR1 MGHRA and CDR2 YSYEKL. This CDR3 has 13 residues. CDR3 loop: CASSQLQKAAQYF. CDR3 in DNA: TGCGCCAGCAGCCAACTGCAGAAGGCGGCCCAGTACTTC.